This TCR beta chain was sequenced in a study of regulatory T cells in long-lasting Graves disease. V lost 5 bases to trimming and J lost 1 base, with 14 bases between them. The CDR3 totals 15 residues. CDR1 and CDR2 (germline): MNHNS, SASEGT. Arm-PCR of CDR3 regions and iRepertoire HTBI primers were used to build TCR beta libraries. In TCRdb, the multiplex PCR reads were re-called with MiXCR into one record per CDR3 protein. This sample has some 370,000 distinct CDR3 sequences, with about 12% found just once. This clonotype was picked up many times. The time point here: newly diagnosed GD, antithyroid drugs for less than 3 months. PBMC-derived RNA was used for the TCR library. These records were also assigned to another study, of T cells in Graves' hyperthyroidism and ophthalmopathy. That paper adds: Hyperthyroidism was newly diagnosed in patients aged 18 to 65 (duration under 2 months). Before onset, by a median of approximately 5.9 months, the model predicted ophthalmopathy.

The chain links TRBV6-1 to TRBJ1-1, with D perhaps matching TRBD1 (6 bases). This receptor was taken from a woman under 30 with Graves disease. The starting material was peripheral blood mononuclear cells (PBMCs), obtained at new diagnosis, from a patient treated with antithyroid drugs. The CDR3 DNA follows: TGTGCCAGCAGTCCCCCCGCCAGGGGGAACACTGAAGCTTTCTTT. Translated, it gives CASSPPARGNTEAFF.